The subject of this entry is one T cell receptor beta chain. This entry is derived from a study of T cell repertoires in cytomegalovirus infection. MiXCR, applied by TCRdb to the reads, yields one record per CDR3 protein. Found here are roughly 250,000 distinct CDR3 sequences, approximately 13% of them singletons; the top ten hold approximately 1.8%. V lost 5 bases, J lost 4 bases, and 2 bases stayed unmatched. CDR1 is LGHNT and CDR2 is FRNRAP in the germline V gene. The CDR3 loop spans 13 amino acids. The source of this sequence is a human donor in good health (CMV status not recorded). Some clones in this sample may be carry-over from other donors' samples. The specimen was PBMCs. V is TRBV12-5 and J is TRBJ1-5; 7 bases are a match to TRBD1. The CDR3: CASGIQGNQPQHF. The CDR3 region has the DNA TGTGCTAGTGGTATACAGGGGAATCAGCCCCAGCATTTT.